These 22 T cell receptor beta chains originate from one sample sequenced in a study of blood T cell repertoires in COVID-19. Sequencing used immunoSEQ multiplex PCR; TCRdb keeps in-frame clones, though not all of them. The data show 300,000 to 400,000 clones, with around 87% seen just once and roughly 2.1% held by the top ten. The sequencing input was peripheral blood. The receptors here all came from a woman aged 60-75 years with COVID-19, enrolled during active disease.

The CDR3 here is CSVQGLGITADTQYF. CDR3 bases: TGCAGCGTTCAAGGACTAGGAATAACGGCAGATACGCAGTATTTT. V gene TRBV29-1 combines with J gene TRBJ2-3, with 7 bases lining up with TRBD2. In germline, CDR1 is SQVTM, CDR2 ANQGSEA. The CDR3 sequence is 15 residues long. J lost 4 bases, V lost 5 bases, and 12 bases had no gene match.

The chain joins TRBV7-9 to TRBJ2-6; 8 nucleotides agree with TRBD1. The CDR3 has 18 residues. Germline values: CDR1 SEHNR, CDR2 FQNEAQ (reference sequence). The V segment lost 5 bases and the J segment 1 base; nucleotides outside the gene matches: 10. The CDR3 DNA sequence: TGTGCCAGCAGCCCCCGGACAGGGTACCTATCTGGGGCCAACGTCCTGACTTTC. Encoded protein: CASSPRTGYLSGANVLTF.

The V call is TRBV10-3, the J call TRBJ2-7; the D gene is possibly TRBD1 (6 bases). The CDR3 has 17 residues. Germline values: CDR1 ENHRY, CDR2 SYGVKD. The ends were cut back, 4 bases at V and 2 bases at J, with 21 bases in the middle. The CDR3 region is CAISGSEGQGLTYEQYF. CDR3 nucleotides: TGTGCCATCAGTGGAAGTGAGGGCCAGGGGCTAACCTACGAGCAGTACTTC.

This clone was seen a handful of times. The chain is built from TRBV5-5 and TRBJ2-1, with D possibly TRBD1 on 6 matching bases. This CDR3 comprises 16 residues. Trimming pared 5 bases from V and 6 bases from J, leaving 21 bases between. Germline CDR1 is SGHKS and CDR2 is YYEKEE (reference sequence). CDR3 sequence: CASSTPSGVSFNEQFF. Written as DNA, the CDR3 is TGTGCCAGCAGTACCCCCTCAGGGGTGAGCTTCAATGAGCAGTTCTTC.

The DNA of the CDR3 is TGTGCCAGCTCGACCGGGATACAGGGGACTGAAGCTTTCTTT. Amino acid sequence: CASSTGIQGTEAFF. This chain connects TRBV18 to TRBJ1-1; 7 nucleotides agree with TRBD1. Trimming at V came to 6 bases and at J to 5 bases, leaving 9 bases not matched to a gene. The CDR3 has 14 residues. Germline V gene lookup returns CDR1 KGHSH and CDR2 LQKENI.

J is TRBJ2-2 and V is TRBV5-1, with D possibly TRBD1 on 6 matching bases. Trimming stripped 0 bases from V and 1 base from J, with 10 bases between. Germline V gives CDR1 SGHRS, CDR2 YFSETQ. The CDR3 spans 16 residues. Here the CDR3 reads CASSLVGGQNTGELFF. CDR3 DNA sequence: TGCGCCAGCAGCTTGGTAGGGGGTCAGAACACCGGGGAGCTGTTTTTT.

This CDR3 is CASRALPGQLQETQYF. The CDR3, as DNA: TGTGCCAGCAGAGCTCTCCCGGGACAGCTACAAGAGACCCAGTACTTC. This sequence joins TRBV28 and TRBJ2-5; 7 bases line up with TRBD1. CDR1 is MDHEN, CDR2 SYDVKM, per germline. Losses at the gene ends were 6 bases for V and 2 bases for J; bases not matched to a gene: 12. The CDR3 has 16 residues.

V usage is TRBV19 and J usage is TRBJ1-3; TRBD1 is a possible D gene (5 bases). V lost 5 bases, J lost 4 bases, and 12 bases lay in between. Germline V gives CDR1 LNHDA, CDR2 SQIVND (reference sequence). The CDR3 is made up of 14 amino acids. In DNA, the CDR3 is TGTGCCAGTAGTGACCGGACATTCGGAAACACCATATATTTT. Translating gives CASSDRTFGNTIYF.

The chain combines TRBV19 with TRBJ2-3, with 12 bases that match TRBD1. Germline V gene data show CDR1 as LNHDA and CDR2 as SQIVND (reference sequence). The CDR3 totals 15 residues. The V and J ends lost 5 bases and 2 bases, in that order; junction bases with no gene match: 2. In nucleotides, the CDR3 is TGTGCCAGTAGTTCGGGACAGGGGGCCACAGATACGCAGTATTTT. This gives the protein CASSSGQGATDTQYF.

The chain uses TRBV3-1 (or the pseudogene TRBV3-2) and TRBJ2-1; D may be TRBD2 (7 bases). The V gene lost 0 bases and the J gene lost 7 bases, with 16 bases spanning the gap. This CDR3 spans 16 amino acids. Germline V CDR1 and CDR2: LGHDT, YNNKEL (reference sequence). The CDR3 DNA reads TGTGCCAGCAGCCAAGAAGGGGGGGCGCGGTGGAATGAGCAGTTCTTC. It specifies CASSQEGGARWNEQFF.

This clone was observed many times. The chain combines TRBV7-8 with TRBJ2-2; TRBD2 might be the D (5 bases). CDR1 and CDR2 from the germline V gene are SGHVS and FQNEAQ. The V and J ends lost 9 bases and 7 bases respectively, with 12 bases between them. The CDR3 spans 12 residues. DNA of the CDR3: TGTGCCAGTACTCCGGGGAGCGGGGAGCTGTTTTTT. Protein sequence: CASTPGSGELFF.

The chain couples TRBV15 to TRBJ1-1; 7 bases are shared with TRBD1. This CDR3 has 16 amino acids. With V trimmed by 0 bases and J by 1 base, 5 bases remained unmatched. The germline CDR1 and CDR2 sequences are LNHNV and YYDKDF (reference sequence). The CDR3 bases are TGTGCCACCAGCAGAGAGACAGGGAACTGGAACACTGAAGCTTTCTTT. It yields the protein CATSRETGNWNTEAFF.

The chain joins TRBV18 to TRBJ1-1; 8 positions agree with TRBD1. The CDR3 consists of 14 residues. CDR1 KGHSH and CDR2 LQKENI come from the germline V gene. V shed 6 bases and J 4 bases; nucleotides not matched to a gene: 7. The CDR3 sequence is CASSPQGARTEAFF. The CDR3 DNA reads TGTGCCAGCTCTCCCCAGGGGGCGCGCACTGAAGCTTTCTTT. The variable domain in full, completed from reference TRBV18 and TRBJ1-1, reads NAGVMQNPRHLVRRRGQEARLRCSPMKGHSHVYWYRQLPEEGLKFMVYLQKENIIDESGMPKERFSAEFPKEGPSILRIQQVVRGDSAAYFCASSPQGARTEAFFGQGTRLTVV.

The chain joins TRBV7-3 to TRBJ1-1, with D hard to call. This CDR3 has 14 amino acids. Germline CDR1 SGHTA, CDR2 FQGTGA. V dropped 5 bases and J dropped 4 bases, with 14 bases sitting between them. The CDR3 here is CASSPGEGATEAFF. The CDR3 DNA follows: TGTGCCAGCAGCCCCGGGGAGGGCGCCACTGAAGCTTTCTTT.

This clone was seen once. The chain carries TRBV9 and TRBJ2-3; 12 bases line up with TRBD2. The CDR3 runs 18 residues. Germline V gene data show CDR1 as SGDLS and CDR2 as YYNGEE. V dropped 1 base and J dropped 5; count of bases not matched to a gene: 11. The DNA of the CDR3 is TGTGCCAGCAGCGTACGTCCGACTAGCGGGGGACCACAAGATACGCAGTATTTT. Protein product: CASSVRPTSGGPQDTQYF.

The count of this clone is one. The rearrangement links TRBV11-3 to TRBJ2-7; 8 bases are a match to TRBD1. From germline, CDR1 is SGHNT and CDR2 YENEEA. The length of the CDR3 is 14 residues. Unmatched junction bases numbered 6, after V lost 1 base and J lost 7 bases. CDR3 sequence: CASSLGTGRGEQYF. DNA of the CDR3: TGTGCCAGCAGCTTAGGGACAGGGCGAGGTGAGCAGTACTTC.

This chain joins TRBV19 and TRBJ1-2; maybe TRBD1 (5 bases). The germline V gene encodes CDR1 LNHDA and CDR2 SQIVND (reference sequence). Trimming removed 7 bases at V and 4 bases at J, with 16 bases between. The CDR3 runs to 14 residues. CDR3 in amino acids: CASTPTQAAYGYTF. CDR3 coding DNA: TGTGCCAGTACCCCTACACAGGCGGCCTATGGCTACACCTTC.

V gene TRBV5-1 combines with J gene TRBJ1-2; 8 bases map to TRBD1. The CDR3 loop spans 14 amino acids. Trimming removed 4 bases from V and 6 bases from J; junction bases left unmatched: 8. Looked up from germline, CDR1 is SGHRS and CDR2 is YFSETQ. The CDR3 region is CASSPTDRVDGYTF. Here the CDR3 DNA reads TGCGCCAGCAGCCCTACGGACAGGGTAGATGGCTACACCTTC.

The chain joins TRBV5-1 to TRBJ2-1; 10 bases match TRBD1. Germline assignment: CDR1 SGHRS and CDR2 YFSETQ. The CDR3 spans 14 residues. Germline trimming cut 0 bases from V and 10 bases from J; bases unmatched to any gene: 4. As DNA, the CDR3 is TGCGCCAGCAGCTTGGACGGACAGGGGGGCGAGCAGTTCTTC. Translation: CASSLDGQGGEQFF.

The rearrangement links TRBV3-1 (or the pseudogene TRBV3-2) to TRBJ2-1, with 7 bases lining up with TRBD1. The CDR3 runs 15 residues. Germline CDR1 reads LGHDT; CDR2 reads YNNKEL (reference sequence). J gave up 2 bases and V 4 bases, and 5 bases lay outside the gene matches. This CDR3 is CASSLAGTAYNEQFF. Here the CDR3 DNA reads TGTGCCAGCAGCCTAGCAGGGACAGCCTACAATGAGCAGTTCTTC.

The chain combines TRBV11-1 with TRBJ1-2, with 10 nucleotides matching TRBD1. Germline V gene lookup returns CDR1 SGHAT and CDR2 FQDESV (reference sequence). V dropped 5 bases and J dropped 6; count of bases not matched to a gene: 6. The CDR3 consists of 14 residues. The chain's CDR3 is CASSVTGGFHGYTF. For the CDR3, the DNA is TGTGCCAGCAGCGTGACAGGGGGCTTCCATGGCTACACCTTC.

This chain links TRBV11-2 with TRBJ1-1; the D gene is possibly TRBD1 (5 bases). Germline values: CDR1 SGHAT, CDR2 FQNNGV. The CDR3 loop spans 16 amino acids. Deletions cut 0 bases from V and 6 bases from J, with 17 bases between. This chain's CDR3 is CASSLDRGLGGAEAFF. The CDR3 coding sequence is TGTGCCAGCAGCTTAGATCGAGGGTTGGGGGGAGCTGAAGCTTTCTTT.